These T cell receptor beta chains were read from a single sample in a study of cytomegalovirus exposure and HLA in healthy donors. The data were produced by immunoSEQ multiplex PCR, yet TCRdb's version contains in-frame clones alone and is incomplete. The table has around 70,000 clones, 94% seen once. The specimen sequenced was PBMCs. The receptors shown here come from a man younger than 35 in good health and CMV-seropositive. Both conserved end residues are part of each CDR3. The order of the fields is clone size, V gene, J gene, D gene, CDR3 DNA, CDR3 protein. D genes are given only for firm matches. Clone size is shown for a subset of rows, as once, few, many or a class of expanded clone.

clone_size: NA; v_call: TRBV5-1; j_call: TRBJ2-3; d_call: TRBD2; cdr3_nt: TGCGCCAGCAGCCAGAGCGGGACGGGCACAGATACGCAGTATTTT; cdr3_aa: CASSQSGTGTDTQYF
clone_size: NA; v_call: TRBV5-1; j_call: TRBJ2-1; d_call: NA; cdr3_nt: TGCGCCAGCAGCTTGGAAGGGGACTCCTACAATGAGCAGTTCTTC; cdr3_aa: CASSLEGDSYNEQFF
clone_size: once; v_call: TRBV11-2; j_call: TRBJ2-1; d_call: TRBD2; cdr3_nt: TGTGCCAGCAGCTTGTCAGGACTAGCGGGGATTGATGAGCAGTTCTTC; cdr3_aa: CASSLSGLAGIDEQFF
clone_size: NA; v_call: TRBV28; j_call: TRBJ1-4; d_call: NA; cdr3_nt: TGTGCCAGCAGTAATTTGGCCGAAAAACTGTTTTTT; cdr3_aa: CASSNLAEKLFF
clone_size: NA; v_call: TRBV28; j_call: TRBJ2-5; d_call: TRBD1; cdr3_nt: TGTGCCAGCAGTTTAGGAGGACAGGGGAAAGAGACCCAGTACTTC; cdr3_aa: CASSLGGQGKETQYF
clone_size: NA; v_call: TRBV4-2; j_call: TRBJ2-1; d_call: NA; cdr3_nt: TGTGCCAGCAGCCAAGGTAGCGGTGAGCAGTTCTTC; cdr3_aa: CASSQGSGEQFF
clone_size: NA; v_call: TRBV29-1; j_call: TRBJ2-7; d_call: TRBD2; cdr3_nt: TGCAGCGTTGAGGCTAGCGGGAGAGGATACGAGCAGTACTTC; cdr3_aa: CSVEASGRGYEQYF
clone_size: NA; v_call: TRBV6-4; j_call: TRBJ2-1; d_call: NA; cdr3_nt: TGTGCCAGCACGGCGTACAGACAGTTCTTC; cdr3_aa: CASTAYRQFF
clone_size: NA; v_call: TRBV27; j_call: TRBJ1-4; d_call: TRBD1; cdr3_nt: TGTGCCAGCAGTTCTCAGGGGGCTCGGGGTAATGAAAAACTGTTTTTT; cdr3_aa: CASSSQGARGNEKLFF
clone_size: few; v_call: TRBV19; j_call: TRBJ2-7; d_call: TRBD2; cdr3_nt: TGTGCCAGTAGCCCATGGACTAGCGGCTACGAGCAGTACTTC; cdr3_aa: CASSPWTSGYEQYF
clone_size: NA; v_call: TRBV5-5; j_call: TRBJ2-7; d_call: NA; cdr3_nt: TGTGCCAGCAGCTTGGGCGCCACCTCCTACGAGCAGTACTTC; cdr3_aa: CASSLGATSYEQYF
clone_size: once; v_call: TRBV28; j_call: TRBJ2-7; d_call: NA; cdr3_nt: TGTGCCAGCAGTCCCCCAGGGGGGAAGTCCTACGAGCAGTACTTC; cdr3_aa: CASSPPGGKSYEQYF
clone_size: NA; v_call: TRBV2; j_call: TRBJ2-5; d_call: NA; cdr3_nt: TGTGCCAGCAGTTCTAAATGGGGCGAGGGGGGGGAGACCCAGTACTTC; cdr3_aa: CASSSKWGEGGETQYF
clone_size: NA; v_call: TRBV19; j_call: TRBJ1-1; d_call: NA; cdr3_nt: TGTGCCAGTATGAGTCCCGAATTGAACACTGAAGCTTTCTTT; cdr3_aa: CASMSPELNTEAFF
clone_size: NA; v_call: TRBV7-9; j_call: TRBJ2-7; d_call: TRBD1; cdr3_nt: TGTGCCAGCAGCGTCGGGACAGGGCTCTACGAGCAGTACTTC; cdr3_aa: CASSVGTGLYEQYF
clone_size: NA; v_call: TRBV6-5; j_call: TRBJ1-5; d_call: TRBD1; cdr3_nt: TGTGCCAGCAGTTACTCGACAGGGCCTCAGCCCCAGCATTTT; cdr3_aa: CASSYSTGPQPQHF
clone_size: NA; v_call: TRBV30; j_call: TRBJ2-7; d_call: TRBD1; cdr3_nt: TGTGCCTGGAGTGTGGGCAGGGGGCATTACGAGCAGTACTTC; cdr3_aa: CAWSVGRGHYEQYF
clone_size: once; v_call: TRBV30; j_call: TRBJ2-1; d_call: NA; cdr3_nt: TGTGCCTGGAGTCCCGAGACAACAGCCACACTAGCATTTAATGAGCAGTTCTTC; cdr3_aa: CAWSPETTATLAFNEQFF
clone_size: NA; v_call: TRBV11-2; j_call: TRBJ2-1; d_call: TRBD1; cdr3_nt: TGTGCCAGCAGCCCAACAGAGGGACAGGGACTAAATGAGCAGTTCTTC; cdr3_aa: CASSPTEGQGLNEQFF
clone_size: NA; v_call: TRBV19; j_call: TRBJ2-5; d_call: TRBD1; cdr3_nt: TGTGCCAGTACCCCGACACAGGGGCCCCAAGAGACCCAGTACTTC; cdr3_aa: CASTPTQGPQETQYF
clone_size: NA; v_call: TRBV19; j_call: TRBJ2-7; d_call: NA; cdr3_nt: TGTGCCAGTAGTATTCAGGGGACAAATCGCGAGCAGTACTTC; cdr3_aa: CASSIQGTNREQYF
clone_size: NA; v_call: TRBV5-1; j_call: TRBJ2-1; d_call: NA; cdr3_nt: TGCGCCAGCAGCTTGGGGGGTGGAGGGTACAATGAGCAGTTCTTC; cdr3_aa: CASSLGGGGYNEQFF
clone_size: NA; v_call: TRBV19; j_call: TRBJ2-1; d_call: TRBD1; cdr3_nt: TGTGCCAGTAGTAAACCTCTGACAGGGCAGAATGAGCAGTTCTTC; cdr3_aa: CASSKPLTGQNEQFF
clone_size: NA; v_call: TRBV25-1; j_call: TRBJ2-2; d_call: TRBD2; cdr3_nt: TGTGCCAGCAGTGCCGGACTAGCGGGAGTTTCCGGGGAGCTGTTTTTT; cdr3_aa: CASSAGLAGVSGELFF
clone_size: once; v_call: TRBV28; j_call: TRBJ2-5; d_call: NA; cdr3_nt: TGTGCCAGCAGTTTATTTCAGGGGAAAGAGACCCAGTACTTC; cdr3_aa: CASSLFQGKETQYF
clone_size: once; v_call: TRBV9; j_call: TRBJ2-3; d_call: TRBD2; cdr3_nt: TGTGCCAGCAGCGTAGGGATTTCTAGCGGGAGTGCAGATACGCAGTATTTT; cdr3_aa: CASSVGISSGSADTQYF
clone_size: NA; v_call: TRBV2; j_call: TRBJ2-7; d_call: TRBD1; cdr3_nt: TGTGCCAGCAGCCCCGGGACAGGGTGGTACGAGCAGTACTTC; cdr3_aa: CASSPGTGWYEQYF